A single sample gave rise to the 30 T cell receptor beta chains below, sequenced in a study of T cell changes during pregnancy in multiple sclerosis. Generated by immunoSEQ multiplex PCR, the TCRdb table keeps only in-frame clones and is missing some. Here the sample spans over 50,000 clones, about nine tenths being singletons. The sequences come from peripheral blood, collected in the first trimester of pregnancy. The receptors originated from a female donor with multiple sclerosis, enrolled in a pregnancy study.

The V gene is TRBV11-1, the J gene TRBJ2-7; 9 bases fit TRBD1. The junction had 5 bases not matched to a gene; V was cut back by 4 bases and J by 4 bases. The length of the CDR3 is 14 residues. From germline, CDR1 is SGHAT and CDR2 FQDESV (reference sequence). The CDR3 is CASSSGTGFYEQYF. CDR3 bases: TGTGCCAGCAGCTCCGGGACAGGGTTTTACGAGCAGTACTTC.

The gene calls are TRBV6-5 and TRBJ1-2; the D gene is possibly TRBD1 (6 bases). Per the germline V gene, CDR1 is MNHEY and CDR2 is SVGAGI. Trimming left V 5 bases short and J 4 bases short, with 8 bases between. The CDR3 covers 12 residues. The CDR3 spells CASSVTGYGYTF. For the CDR3, the DNA is TGTGCCAGCAGTGTGACAGGCTATGGCTACACCTTC.

For the CDR3, the DNA is TGTGCCAGCAGTATCGAGACAGGCCGGACGGAAAAACTGTTTTTT. Translation gives CASSIETGRTEKLFF. The V call is TRBV7-9, the J call TRBJ1-4; weak D call: TRBD1 (6 bases). The V gene lost 6 bases and the J gene lost 8 bases, with 19 bases spanning the gap. The CDR3 consists of 15 residues. CDR1 is SEHNR, CDR2 FQNEAQ, per germline (reference sequence).

The rearrangement uses TRBV6-1 and TRBJ2-3; D gene unclear. The CDR3 sequence is 12 residues long. Germline values: CDR1 MNHNS, CDR2 SASEGT. V lost 5 bases and J 4 bases, leaving 7 bases between the germline ends. The CDR3 sequence is CASSFIPDTQYF. The CDR3 DNA is TGTGCCAGCAGTTTCATCCCAGATACGCAGTATTTT.

The rearrangement links TRBV5-1 to TRBJ2-5; D is unclear. CDR1 is SGHRS, CDR2 YFSETQ, per germline. The CDR3 runs to 12 residues. The V gene lost 1 base and the J gene lost 4 bases, with 5 bases spanning the gap. CDR3 nucleotide sequence: TGCGCCAGCAGCTTGTCCAGAGAGACCCAGTACTTC. Its translation: CASSLSRETQYF.

The chain uses TRBV4-3 and TRBJ1-5; TRBD1 aligns across 10 bases. CDR1 is LGHNA and CDR2 is YSLEER in the germline V gene. This CDR3 is 15 amino acids long. Unmatched junction bases numbered 4, after V lost 3 bases and J lost 5 bases. CDR3 in DNA: TGCGCCAGCAGCCACGGGACAGGGGCCCATCAGCCCCAGCATTTT. Its protein product is CASSHGTGAHQPQHF.

The gene calls are TRBV19 and TRBJ2-7, with 11 bases aligning to TRBD2. The CDR3 totals 14 residues. Germline-derived CDR1 and CDR2 are LNHDA and SQIVND (reference sequence). The J segment lost 2 bases and the V segment lost 3 bases, leaving 0 bases of the junction unmatched. CDR3 in DNA: TGTGCCAGTAGTATGGGACTAGCGGCCTACGAGCAGTACTTC. Amino acid sequence: CASSMGLAAYEQYF.

The gene calls are TRBV2 and TRBJ2-1; perhaps TRBD1 as D (6 bases). The CDR3 consists of 13 residues. Trimming removed 1 base at V and 8 bases at J, with 9 bases between. Germline-derived CDR1 and CDR2 are SNHLY and FYNNEI. The CDR3 reads CASSEDRDHEQFF. The CDR3 DNA is TGTGCCAGCAGTGAAGACAGGGACCATGAGCAGTTCTTC.

The rearrangement joins TRBV9 to TRBJ1-1; 7 bases are a match to TRBD1. The CDR3 consists of 14 residues. The junction had 4 bases not matched to a gene; V was cut back by 4 bases and J by 1 base. Per the germline V gene, CDR1 is SGDLS and CDR2 is YYNGEE. CDR3 bases: TGTGCCAGCAGCTCGAGGACAGGGAACACTGAAGCTTTCTTT. Protein sequence: CASSSRTGNTEAFF.

J is TRBJ2-5 and V is TRBV5-6; D gene ambiguous. This CDR3 has 15 amino acids. The ends were cut back, 0 bases at V and 3 bases at J, with 12 bases in the middle. Germline assignment: CDR1 SGHDT and CDR2 YYEEEE. This chain's CDR3 is CASSLGPPREETQYF. CDR3 coding DNA: TGTGCCAGCAGCTTGGGCCCCCCGCGCGAAGAGACCCAGTACTTC.

The rearrangement joins TRBV18 to TRBJ2-7; the match to TRBD1 covers 9 bases. The CDR3 sequence is 13 residues long. Germline V gives CDR1 KGHSH, CDR2 LQKENI. V lost 6 bases and J lost 6; bases outside the gene matches: 6. Written as DNA, the CDR3 is TGTGCCAGCTCGTCCGGGACAGGGATCGAGCAGTACTTC. Translation: CASSSGTGIEQYF.

The chain combines TRBV7-6 with TRBJ2-4; 10 bases match TRBD1. This CDR3 has 15 residues. Unmatched junction bases numbered 6, after V lost 3 bases and J lost 7 bases. Germline V lookup: CDR1 SGHVS, CDR2 FNYEAQ. The CDR3 nucleotides read TGTGCCAGCAGCTTTCCCGGACAGGGGGGGAACATTCAGTACTTC. It is translated as CASSFPGQGGNIQYF.

This clone was counted between two and nine times. This chain uses TRBV14 with TRBJ2-5, with 9 bases identical to TRBD2. Trimming removed 4 bases from V and 5 bases from J; junction bases left unmatched: 17. The CDR3 contains 18 residues. Germline V CDR1 and CDR2: SGHDN, FVKESK. CDR3 loop: CASSLVVLAGDDGETQYF. The CDR3 bases are TGTGCCAGCAGCCTCGTCGTATTAGCGGGAGACGATGGGGAGACCCAGTACTTC.

This sequence joins TRBV5-1 and TRBJ2-5; TRBD2 is a possible D gene (5 bases). The CDR3 has 14 residues. From germline, CDR1 is SGHRS and CDR2 YFSETQ. V was clipped by 3 bases and J by 1 base, with 10 bases between them. The CDR3 loop is CASSYSSGQETQYF. The CDR3 region has the DNA TGCGCCAGCAGCTATTCGAGCGGCCAAGAGACCCAGTACTTC.

The table lists this clone with a few counts. The chain is built from TRBV7-2 and TRBJ2-1, with 10 nucleotides matching TRBD2. This CDR3 region has 15 residues. Losses at the gene ends were 0 bases for V and 8 bases for J; bases not matched to a gene: 4. Germline CDR1 reads SGHTA; CDR2 reads FQGNSA. CDR3 nucleotides: TGTGCCAGCAGCTTAGCAAGCGGGGGGGGCGATGAGCAGTTCTTC. Its translation: CASSLASGGGDEQFF.

The chain joins TRBV2 to TRBJ1-5; tentative D call: TRBD1 (6 bases). Germline CDR1 reads SNHLY; CDR2 reads FYNNEI. V lost 10 bases, J lost 3 bases, and 16 bases lay in between. This CDR3 spans 14 amino acids. The CDR3 DNA reads TGTGCCACGGGGGAGGGGGTGTACAATCAGCCCCAGCATTTT. It translates to CATGEGVYNQPQHF. Filled out from reference TRBV2 and TRBJ1-5, the complete variable domain reads EPEVTQTPSHQVTQMGQEVILRCVPISNHLYFYWYRQILGQKVEFLVSFYNNEISEKSEIFDDQFSVERPDGSNFTLKIRSTKLEDSAMYFCATGEGVYNQPQHFGDGTRLSIL.

J is TRBJ2-7 and V is TRBV5-6; 14 bases agree with TRBD2. V shed 1 base and J 6 bases; nucleotides not matched to a gene: 3. From germline, CDR1 is SGHDT and CDR2 YYEEEE. The CDR3 spans 15 residues. CDR3 nucleotides: TGTGCCAGCAGCTTGAAGGGACTAGCGGGAGCCGAGCAGTACTTC. Amino acid sequence: CASSLKGLAGAEQYF.

The V and J genes are TRBV25-1 and TRBJ1-1; D is perhaps TRBD1 (6 bases). The CDR3 has 13 residues. Germline-derived CDR1 and CDR2 are MGHDK and SYGVNS. V shed 4 bases and J shed 3 bases, with 9 bases lying between them. In DNA, the CDR3 is TGTGCCAGCAGTGCCCAGGGGTACACTGAAGCTTTCTTT. Translated: CASSAQGYTEAFF.

The gene calls are TRBV11-3 and TRBJ1-3, with D maybe TRBD1 (6 bases). The germline CDR1 and CDR2 sequences are SGHNT and YENEEA. This CDR3 comprises 14 residues. The V and J ends lost 5 bases and 7 bases respectively, with 15 bases between them. The CDR3 reads CASSAGQPGNTIYF. DNA of the CDR3: TGTGCCAGCAGCGCCGGACAGCCGGGGAACACCATATATTTT.

The chain carries TRBV18 and TRBJ2-7, with TRBD2 matching 7 bases. Trimming removed 2 bases from V and 1 base from J; junction bases left unmatched: 5. The CDR3 has 15 amino acids. The germline V gene encodes CDR1 KGHSH and CDR2 LQKENI. CDR3 amino acids: CASSPTGGVSYEQYF. DNA for the CDR3: TGTGCCAGCTCACCAACGGGAGGCGTATCCTACGAGCAGTACTTC.

This chain uses TRBV7-2 with TRBJ2-1, with TRBD1 identical over 7 bases. This CDR3 is built from 17 residues. Germline CDR1 reads SGHTA; CDR2 reads FQGNSA. V trimming: 2 bases; J trimming: 0 bases; junction bases outside the gene matches: 7. The CDR3: CASSLRTGLSSYNEQFF. The CDR3 DNA follows: TGTGCCAGCAGCTTAAGGACAGGACTTAGCTCCTACAATGAGCAGTTCTTC.

V gene TRBV6-1 combines with J gene TRBJ1-5; D gene uncertain. Germline V lookup: CDR1 MNHNS, CDR2 SASEGT. V lost 3 bases and J lost 7, with 10 bases in between. CDR3 length equals 13 residues. DNA of the CDR3: TGTGCCAGCAGTGACGAGGGCTGGCAGCCCCAGCATTTT. Its protein product is CASSDEGWQPQHF.

The chain uses TRBV11-1 and TRBJ2-7, with 12 nucleotides matching TRBD2. Germline V CDR1 and CDR2: SGHAT, FQDESV (reference sequence). The length of the CDR3 is 14 residues. Unmatched junction bases numbered 1, after V lost 4 bases and J lost 3 bases. The CDR3 sequence: CASSWTSGIYEQYF. The CDR3 DNA follows: TGTGCCAGCAGCTGGACTAGCGGGATCTACGAGCAGTACTTC.

The V and J genes are TRBV21-1 and TRBJ2-3; the table names TRBD2, a call not compared with the DNA. TRBV21-1 is a documented pseudogene. The CDR3 extends over 15 amino acids. CDR3 DNA sequence: TGTGCCATTACGACTAGCGGGAGGCCGAGGGATACGCAGTATTTT. Its protein is CAITTSGRPRDTQYF.

The rearrangement uses TRBV19 and TRBJ2-2; tentative D call: TRBD1 (6 bases). V was shortened by 9 bases and J by 6 bases, with 17 bases between the two germline ends. CDR1 LNHDA and CDR2 SQIVND come from the germline V gene (reference sequence). The CDR3 consists of 14 residues. The CDR3 DNA reads TGTGCCAGCTCGACCATTGGGGGCTCCGGGGAGCTGTTTTTT. Translation: CASSTIGGSGELFF.

V is TRBV19 and J is TRBJ1-4; 8 nucleotides agree with TRBD1. The CDR3 consists of 13 residues. CDR1 is LNHDA and CDR2 is SQIVND in the germline V gene (reference sequence). The ends lost 9 bases at V and 7 bases at J; junction bases unmatched: 7. As DNA, the CDR3 is TGTGCCAGCCGACAGGGGAGGGGTGAAAAACTGTTTTTT. Its translation: CASRQGRGEKLFF.

The genes are TRBV5-4 and TRBJ2-1; TRBD2 matches at 8 bases. Trimming at V came to 4 bases and at J to 0 bases, leaving 12 bases not matched to a gene. The CDR3 consists of 18 residues. Looked up from germline, CDR1 is SGHNT and CDR2 is YYREEE (reference sequence). CDR3 nucleotide sequence: TGTGCCAGCAGCCCCTCGTATAGCGGGAAGTACTCCTACAATGAGCAGTTCTTC. This encodes CASSPSYSGKYSYNEQFF.

The V and J genes are TRBV14 and TRBJ2-6; D gene uncertain. With 0 bases removed from V and 0 bases from J, the gap between germline ends came to 9 bases. Per germline, CDR1 SGHDN and CDR2 FVKESK. The CDR3 consists of 17 residues. CDR3 amino acids: CASSQDNRFSGANVLTF. The DNA of the CDR3 is TGTGCCAGCAGCCAAGATAACCGGTTCTCTGGGGCCAACGTCCTGACTTTC.

Turning to this clone: A much bigger clone sits one base away, suggesting this may be a read error. V usage is TRBV7-2 and J usage is TRBJ1-2; 7 nucleotides match TRBD1. The V gene's germline CDR1 is SGHTA and CDR2 FQGNSA. Trimming cost V 4 bases and J 7 bases; bases outside gene matches: 3. The CDR3 spans 12 residues. The CDR3 here is CASSSDRVGYTF. CDR3 DNA: TGTGCCAGCAGCTCTGACAGGGTTGGCTACACCTTC.

V gene TRBV19 combines with J gene TRBJ2-7; a possible D gene is TRBD1 (5 bases). CDR1 and CDR2 from the germline V gene are LNHDA and SQIVND (reference sequence). CDR3 length equals 14 residues. The V end was cut by 3 bases, the J end by 2 bases, with 11 bases between. The CDR3 DNA is TGTGCCAGTAGTATCGGCAAGGGGCCCTACGAGCAGTACTTC. Protein sequence: CASSIGKGPYEQYF.